The 2 T cell receptor beta chains below all came from one sample that was sequenced in a study of cytomegalovirus exposure and HLA in healthy donors. Primers for the PCR totalled 60 Vbeta and 13 Jbeta. Data came from immunoSEQ multiplex PCR; TCRdb stores just in-frame clones and leaves some out. The sample has 110,000 or so clones, around 70% seen once. The sequenced material came from PBMCs. These receptors came from a woman aged 45-60 years in good health and CMV-seropositive.

The count of this clone is one. The chain is built from TRBV7-9 and TRBJ1-3; tentatively, D is TRBD1 (6 bases). The V end was cut by 1 base, the J end by 4 bases, with 8 bases between. The CDR3 is 14 amino acids. In germline, CDR1 is SEHNR, CDR2 FQNEAQ (reference sequence). In DNA form, the CDR3 reads TGTGCCAGCAGCTTAGGGGGGCGGGGAAACACCATATATTTT. It encodes CASSLGGRGNTIYF.

J is TRBJ1-5 and V is TRBV19; no firm D call. This CDR3 has 13 residues. The ends were cut back, 1 base at V and 4 bases at J, with 5 bases in the middle. CDR1 and CDR2 (germline): LNHDA, SQIVND (reference sequence). CDR3 DNA sequence: TGTGCCAGTAGTATAGGGGAGAATCAGCCCCAGCATTTT. Protein sequence: CASSIGENQPQHF.